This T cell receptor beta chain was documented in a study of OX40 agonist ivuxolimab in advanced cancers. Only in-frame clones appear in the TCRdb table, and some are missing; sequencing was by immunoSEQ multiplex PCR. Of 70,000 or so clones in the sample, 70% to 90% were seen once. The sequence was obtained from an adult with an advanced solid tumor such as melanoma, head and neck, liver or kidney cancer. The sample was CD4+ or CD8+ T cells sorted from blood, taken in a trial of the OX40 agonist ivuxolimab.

The CDR3 here is CASSSVAGVYNEQFF. The CDR3, as DNA: TGTGCCAGCAGCTCAGTAGCGGGCGTTTACAATGAGCAGTTCTTC. This chain uses TRBV11-2 with TRBJ2-1, with 7 nucleotides matching TRBD2. The CDR3 is made up of 15 amino acids. With 4 bases clipped from V and 4 bases from J, the junction kept 7 bases outside the gene matches. The V gene's germline CDR1 is SGHAT and CDR2 FQNNGV.